These 2 T cell receptor beta chains came from one sample sequenced in a study of T cells after yellow fever vaccination. TCRdb re-called the 5' RACE reads through MiXCR, storing one row per CDR3 protein. The table includes some 49,000 distinct CDR3 sequences, 6% to 7% detected once. This specimen was PBMCs, either bulk or a sorted T-cell subset (CD4+, CD8+, memory, or dextramer-sorted; not recorded which), taken 45 days after the yellow fever booster vaccination. Receptor source: a young man who received the YFV17D yellow fever vaccine.

This clonotype was counted ten times or more. The rearrangement joins TRBV5-1 to TRBJ1-1, with D possibly TRBD1 on 5 matching bases. Germline loops: CDR1 SGHRS, CDR2 YFSETQ. Trimming pared 0 bases from V and 2 bases from J, leaving 17 bases between. This CDR3 comprises 17 residues. CDR3 residues: CASSLAYGAGSNTEAFF. The CDR3 DNA reads TGCGCCAGCAGCTTGGCCTATGGGGCGGGTAGTAACACTGAAGCTTTCTTT.

This clonotype was detected many times. The rearrangement joins TRBV10-3 to TRBJ2-1, with unresolved D. V was shortened by 2 bases and J by 6 bases, with 14 bases between the two germline ends. The CDR3 is 15 amino acids. Germline CDR1 and CDR2: ENHRY and SYGVKD. DNA for the CDR3: TGTGCCATCAGTGAGCCAGCGCGACAAGGCAATGAGCAGTTCTTC. Amino acids: CAISEPARQGNEQFF.